This entry lists 14 T cell receptor beta chains sequenced from one sample in a study of shared clonotypes between healthy human individuals. The assay was immunoSEQ multiplex PCR, and TCRdb's table has in-frame clones only and misses some. The repertoire holds about a million clones, with approximately 70% as singletons. Input material: memory CD4+ T cells sorted from blood. Documented subset: CD45RA-negative fraction. The receptors originated from a man between 18 and 29 years old in good health.

This sequence joins TRBV6-5 and TRBJ2-5, with D unresolved. The CDR3 length is 12 residues. V was trimmed by 3 bases and J by 4 bases, leaving 6 bases between them. Germline-derived CDR1 and CDR2 are MNHEY and SVGAGI. The CDR3 nucleotides are TGTGCCAGCAGTTATAAGCGAGAGACCCAGTACTTC. This sequence encodes CASSYKRETQYF.

The rearrangement uses TRBV19 and TRBJ2-7; 11 bases are shared with TRBD2. Germline assignment: CDR1 LNHDA and CDR2 SQIVND (reference sequence). This CDR3 has 14 residues. The V segment lost 6 bases and the J segment 2 bases; nucleotides outside the gene matches: 3. DNA of the CDR3: TGTGCCAGTAGCGAGGGACTAGCGGCCTACGAGCAGTACTTC. It specifies CASSEGLAAYEQYF. The whole variable domain, remainder taken from reference TRBV19 and TRBJ2-7, is DGGITQSPKYLFRKEGQNVTLSCEQNLNHDAMYWYRQDPGQGLRLIYYSQIVNDFQKGDIAEGYSVSREKKESFPLTVTSAQKNPTAFYLCASSEGLAAYEQYFGPGTRLTVT.

This chain joins TRBV10-2 and TRBJ2-2; 8 nucleotides agree with TRBD2. The CDR3 contains 16 residues. The germline CDR1 and CDR2 sequences are WSHSY and SAAADI. V gave up 6 bases and J gave up 6 bases; unmatched junction bases: 12. The CDR3 sequence is CASRPSLGGAAGELFF. For the CDR3, the DNA is TGCGCCAGCAGGCCCTCTCTCGGGGGGGCCGCCGGGGAGCTGTTTTTT.

In this sample, this clone turned up a few times. The rearrangement links TRBV15 to TRBJ2-1, with 13 bases aligning to TRBD2. The V gene end was trimmed by 3 bases and the J gene end by 8 bases; junction bases not matched to a gene: 7. The germline CDR1 and CDR2 sequences are LNHNV and YYDKDF (reference sequence). The CDR3 covers 16 residues. This chain's CDR3 is CATSSGTSGAVDEQFF. The CDR3 nucleotides read TGTGCCACCAGCAGCGGGACTAGCGGGGCCGTCGATGAGCAGTTCTTC.

The rearrangement joins TRBV18 to TRBJ2-1; no firm D call. The CDR3 is 14 residues long. Per the germline V gene, CDR1 is KGHSH and CDR2 is LQKENI. V shed 1 base and J shed 6 bases, with 10 bases lying between them. DNA of the CDR3: TGTGCCAGCTCACCACTTCCAGCTACCAATGAGCAGTTCTTC. Translation gives CASSPLPATNEQFF. Combining the CDR3 with reference TRBV18 and TRBJ2-1 gives the whole variable domain NAGVMQNPRHLVRRRGQEARLRCSPMKGHSHVYWYRQLPEEGLKFMVYLQKENIIDESGMPKERFSAEFPKEGPSILRIQQVVRGDSAAYFCASSPLPATNEQFFGPGTRLTVL.

CDR3 coding DNA: TGTGCCAGCAGTGGCCAGGACCTCTCTGGAAACACCATATATTTT. Amino acid sequence: CASSGQDLSGNTIYF. This chain joins TRBV6-1 and TRBJ1-3; no clear D. The V and J ends lost 4 bases and 0 bases respectively, with 10 bases between them. Looked up from germline, CDR1 is MNHNS and CDR2 is SASEGT. This CDR3 contains 15 residues.

The chain joins TRBV2 to TRBJ1-2, with no clear D. Deletions cut 5 bases from V and 7 bases from J, with 11 bases between. The CDR3 covers 12 residues. Germline V gives CDR1 SNHLY, CDR2 FYNNEI. The CDR3 DNA reads as TGTGCCAGCAGTAAGGCCCCTTTTGGCTACACCTTC. As protein: CASSKAPFGYTF.

This clone has just one count. The CDR3: CASVTGRKGDTQYF. The DNA of the CDR3 is TGTGCCAGCGTCACAGGACGAAAAGGAGATACGCAGTATTTT. The rearrangement uses TRBV21-1 and TRBJ2-3; no check of the table's D call, TRBD1, against the DNA was made. TRBV21-1 is annotated as a pseudogene. The CDR3 is made up of 14 amino acids.

The chain recombines TRBV30 with TRBJ2-7; D is uncertain. The CDR3 loop spans 11 amino acids. The ends were cut back, 7 bases at V and 1 base at J, with 8 bases in the middle. Germline V gives CDR1 GTSNPN, CDR2 SVGIG (reference sequence). The CDR3 sequence: CALARSYEQYF. Here the CDR3 DNA reads TGTGCCTTAGCTAGGTCCTACGAGCAGTACTTC.

The gene calls are TRBV5-1 and TRBJ2-1; TRBD2 matches at 9 bases. CDR1 SGHRS and CDR2 YFSETQ come from the germline V gene. The CDR3 covers 16 residues. V dropped 0 bases and J dropped 9; count of bases not matched to a gene: 10. CDR3 bases: TGCGCCAGCAGCTTGGGACAGGGTACAGCGGGGGGTGAGCAGTTCTTC. This sequence encodes CASSLGQGTAGGEQFF.

This clone came up once. The CDR3 loop reads CASTQRDWNTEAFF. For the CDR3, the DNA is TGTGCCAGTACCCAAAGGGATTGGAACACTGAAGCTTTCTTT. The chain carries TRBV19 and TRBJ1-1; D gene ambiguous. The germline CDR1 and CDR2 sequences are LNHDA and SQIVND (reference sequence). With 7 bases removed from V and 1 base from J, the gap between germline ends came to 13 bases. This CDR3 contains 14 residues.

The table lists this clone with a few counts. The CDR3 is CSVATAMNTEAFF. CDR3 sequence (DNA): TGCAGCGTTGCGACAGCTATGAACACTGAAGCTTTCTTT. The rearrangement links TRBV29-1 to TRBJ1-1, with D possibly being TRBD1 (5 bases). V lost 4 bases and J 0 bases, leaving 9 bases between the germline ends. From germline, CDR1 is SQVTM and CDR2 ANQGSEA. This CDR3 comprises 13 residues.

This rearrangement joins TRBV6-5 to TRBJ1-1; a possible D gene is TRBD1 (5 bases). The germline V and J ends were trimmed by 2 bases and 4 bases, with 14 bases remaining between them. Germline lookup yields CDR1 MNHEY and CDR2 SVGAGI. CDR3 length: 15 amino acids. The chain's CDR3 is CASSYPGAKGTEAFF. The CDR3 DNA reads TGTGCCAGCAGTTACCCCGGGGCCAAGGGCACTGAAGCTTTCTTT.

The chain uses TRBV9 and TRBJ2-3; 8 bases are a match to TRBD2. CDR1 and CDR2 (germline): SGDLS, YYNGEE. Trimming cost V 0 bases and J 3 bases; bases outside gene matches: 12. The CDR3 sequence is 18 residues long. CDR3 region: CASSVADGRAEGTDTQYF. CDR3 DNA: TGTGCCAGCAGCGTAGCGGACGGGAGGGCCGAGGGGACAGATACGCAGTATTTT.